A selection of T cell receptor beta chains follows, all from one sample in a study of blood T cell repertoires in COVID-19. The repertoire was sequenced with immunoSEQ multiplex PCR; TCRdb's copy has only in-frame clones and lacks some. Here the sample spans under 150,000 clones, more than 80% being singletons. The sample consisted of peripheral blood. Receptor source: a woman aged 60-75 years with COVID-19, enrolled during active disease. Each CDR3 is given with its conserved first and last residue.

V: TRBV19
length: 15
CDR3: CASRLDRVDNQPQHF

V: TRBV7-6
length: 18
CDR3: CASSLQPRTTGGRETQYF

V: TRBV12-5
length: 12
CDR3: CASGSPPGGYTF

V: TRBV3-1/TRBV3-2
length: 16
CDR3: CASSPIPVTVGHGYTF

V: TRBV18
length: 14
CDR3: CASSLVTGTDTQYF

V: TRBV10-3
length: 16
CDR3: CAISPTSGGYTDTQYF

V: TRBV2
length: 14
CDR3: CARASGLAGYEQYF

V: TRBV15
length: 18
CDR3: CATSTLGGLAGDTDTQYF

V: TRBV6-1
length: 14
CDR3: CASSEVGGGGGYTF

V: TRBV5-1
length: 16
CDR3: CASSLGRYDSSYGYTF

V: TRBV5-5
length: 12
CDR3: CASSYGLQPQHF

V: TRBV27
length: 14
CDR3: CASSLFQGGSPLHF

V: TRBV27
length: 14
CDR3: CASSLKQGTGELFF

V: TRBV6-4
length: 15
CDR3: CASSRTSGLYNEQFF

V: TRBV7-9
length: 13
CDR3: CASSLRLTDTQYF

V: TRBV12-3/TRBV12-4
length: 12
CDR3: CASSFFPDTQYF

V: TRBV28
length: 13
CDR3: CASSPRTGLGYTF

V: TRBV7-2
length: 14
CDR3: CASSLATGVDEQFF

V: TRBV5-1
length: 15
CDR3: CASSPGQDFGYGYTF

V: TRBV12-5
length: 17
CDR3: CASGPGTGTGVVDTQYF

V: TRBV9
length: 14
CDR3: CASSFGTSGDTQYF

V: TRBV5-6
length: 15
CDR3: CASSSTLGVDTEAFF

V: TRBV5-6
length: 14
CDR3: CASSSGQGTYEQYF

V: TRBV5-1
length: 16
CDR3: CASSLAIELETDTQYF

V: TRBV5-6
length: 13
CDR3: CASSVDRGYGYTF

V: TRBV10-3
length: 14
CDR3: CATAFSSRGAEQYF

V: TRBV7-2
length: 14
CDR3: CASSLGVVNTEAFF

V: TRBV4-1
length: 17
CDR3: CASSQDRTGAVQETQYF

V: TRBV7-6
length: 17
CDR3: CASSPRNRGLRDTEAFF

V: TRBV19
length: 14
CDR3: CASRAELSGNTIYF

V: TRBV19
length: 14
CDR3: CASSITGVRGEQYF

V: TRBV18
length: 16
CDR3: CASSPSTGLGNTEAFF

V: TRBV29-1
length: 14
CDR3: CSVEDRTGGGGYTF

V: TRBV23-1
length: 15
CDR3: CASCPGRDRPYGYTF

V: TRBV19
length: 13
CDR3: CASSEQGGIEAFF

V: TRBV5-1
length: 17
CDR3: CASSSGRTGRVHNEQFF

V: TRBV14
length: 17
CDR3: CASNLGLAGALGDTQYF

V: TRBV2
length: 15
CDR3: CASSVLAGSYNEQFF

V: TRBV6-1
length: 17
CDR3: CASSGAYRESGHDEQFF

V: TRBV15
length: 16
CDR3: CATSRVWTGYGNTIYF

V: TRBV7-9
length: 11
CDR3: CASNQAPAATF

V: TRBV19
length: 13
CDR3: CASALGGDNEQFF

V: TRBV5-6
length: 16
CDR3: CASSPRDSGGANEQFF

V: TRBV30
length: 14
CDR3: CAWSLGPMNTEAFF

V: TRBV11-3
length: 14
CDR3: CASSRDRDLAEQYF